Below are 9 T cell receptor beta chains sequenced from a single sample in a study of shared clonotypes between healthy human individuals. Sequenced by immunoSEQ multiplex PCR; TCRdb stores in-frame clones only, minus some. The table has some 690,000 clones, 90% seen once. Source material: memory CD8+ T cells from PBMCs. The subset denotes: CD45RO+ cells pooled with CCR7-negative TemRA cells. Receptor source: a man aged 18 to 30 in good health. Some clones in this sample may be carry-over from other donors' samples.

The gene calls are TRBV19 and TRBJ1-1; 11 nucleotides match TRBD1. This CDR3 has 15 residues. V shed 10 bases, J shed 5 bases, and the junction held 12 bases outside the gene matches. CDR1 and CDR2 from the germline V gene are LNHDA and SQIVND (reference sequence). The CDR3 is CATLPGTGGLTEAFF. The CDR3 DNA reads as TGTGCCACCCTTCCAGGGACAGGGGGATTAACTGAAGCTTTCTTT. The full variable domain, rest sourced from reference TRBV19 and TRBJ1-1, is DGGITQSPKYLFRKEGQNVTLSCEQNLNHDAMYWYRQDPGQGLRLIYYSQIVNDFQKGDIAEGYSVSREKKESFPLTVTSAQKNPTAFYLCATLPGTGGLTEAFFGQGTRLTVV.

Of note for this clone: This sample includes further DNA sequences coding for the same CDR3. V gene TRBV28 combines with J gene TRBJ2-1; no clear D. Trimming took 5 bases from V and 7 from J, leaving 3 bases between them. The germline V gene has CDR1 MDHEN and CDR2 SYDVKM. CDR3 length: 10 residues. The CDR3 sequence is CASSINEQFF. The DNA of the CDR3 is TGTGCCAGCAGTATAAATGAGCAGTTCTTC.

CDR3 DNA: TGTGCCAGCAGTTCTTTACAAACAGGGGGGTACAACAATGAGCAGTTCTTC. Residues: CASSSLQTGGYNNEQFF. The J gene is TRBJ2-1, the V gene TRBV27; 8 bases are a match to TRBD1. Germline CDR1 is MNHEY and CDR2 is SMNVEV (reference sequence). V lost 4 bases and J lost 5; bases outside the gene matches: 13. The CDR3 is made up of 17 amino acids.

Regarding this clone: The same CDR3 is also encoded by other DNA sequences in this sample. In DNA form, the CDR3 reads TGTGCCAGCAGTTTATCGGCTAACACCGGGGAGCTGTTTTTT. Its translation is CASSLSANTGELFF. This chain joins TRBV27 and TRBJ2-2; no clear D. Trimming shortened V by 0 bases and J by 2 bases, and 4 bases separated the two germline ends. The germline V gene encodes CDR1 MNHEY and CDR2 SMNVEV (reference sequence). This CDR3 has 14 amino acids.

The CDR3 nucleotides are TGTGCCAGTGGACAGGGGAACTACGAGCAGTACTTC. It encodes CASGQGNYEQYF. This chain uses TRBV19 with TRBJ2-7; TRBD1 aligns across 9 bases. Germline CDR1 and CDR2: LNHDA and SQIVND (reference sequence). CDR3 length: 12 residues. The trim removed 8 bases at V and 3 bases at J, leaving 2 bases unmatched.

V and J are TRBV27 and TRBJ1-2, with TRBD1 as a possible D gene (5 bases). CDR1 and CDR2 (germline): MNHEY, SMNVEV (reference sequence). Trimming pared 4 bases from V and 8 bases from J, leaving 8 bases between. This CDR3 spans 11 amino acids. CDR3 nucleotides: TGTGCCAGCAGTTCAGGGTTGGGCTACACCTTC. Translated, it gives CASSSGLGYTF.

The chain couples TRBV28 to TRBJ2-7, with D maybe TRBD2 (5 bases). The CDR3 spans 16 residues. Trimming left V 3 bases short and J 1 base short, with 16 bases between. Looked up from germline, CDR1 is MDHEN and CDR2 is SYDVKM. The CDR3, as DNA: TGTGCCAGCAGTTTGAGATCCAGAGGGTCTTCCTACGAGCAGTACTTC. Protein product: CASSLRSRGSSYEQYF.

The rearrangement uses TRBV6-5 and TRBJ2-7; 9 nucleotides agree with TRBD2. The CDR3 has 16 amino acids. Germline V gives CDR1 MNHEY, CDR2 SVGAGI. J was trimmed by 2 bases and V by 0 bases; bases with no gene match: 5. CDR3 region: CASSYSGGRVPYEQYF. For the CDR3, the DNA is TGTGCCAGCAGTTACTCGGGCGGGAGGGTTCCCTACGAGCAGTACTTC.

The gene calls are TRBV4-1 and TRBJ2-3, with D possibly called TRBD1 or TRBD2 (6 bases each). Looked up from germline, CDR1 is MGHRA and CDR2 is YSYEKL. V was cut by 0 bases and J by 8 bases, with 21 bases left in between. This CDR3 is built from 17 residues. The CDR3 nucleotides read TGCGCCAGCAGCCAAGAGCAGGGACTCCCCCCACAGGGTACGCAGTATTTT. Translated, it gives CASSQEQGLPPQGTQYF.